This T cell receptor (beta chain) is drawn from a study of shared clonotypes between healthy human individuals. Study observations and caveats: Some naive CD4 clonotypes, about 5%, turned up in common across several donors. Apart from blood, nothing was sampled; tissue repertoires likely differ.

CD4+ cells yielded CD45RA+ naive and CD45RA-negative memory subsets. The CDR3 totals 13 residues. Germline values: CDR1 GTSNPN, CDR2 SVGIG (reference sequence). With 3 bases removed from V and 2 bases from J, the gap between germline ends came to 10 bases. On this clone itself: What it binds is not known. The same CDR3 is also encoded by other DNA sequences in this sample.

Clones were sequenced by immunoSEQ multiplex PCR, and TCRdb holds only the in-frame ones, with some missing. The repertoire holds a few million clones, with over 85% as singletons. Input material: naive CD4+ T cells from PBMCs. Subset described: CD45RA+ positively selected. This TCR derives from a man younger than 35 in good health. Some clones in this sample may be carry-over from other donors' samples. This rearrangement joins TRBV30 to TRBJ2-5; possibly TRBD1 for D (6 bases). CDR3 sequence reads: CAWSEGQQETQYF. CDR3 nucleotide sequence: TGTGCCTGGAGCGAAGGACAGCAAGAGACCCAGTACTTC. The full variable domain, rest sourced from reference TRBV30 and TRBJ2-5, is SQTIHQWPATLVQPVGSPLSLECTVEGTSNPNLYWYRQAAGRGLQLLFYSVGIGQISSEVPQNLSASRPQDRQFILSSKKLLLSDSGFYLCAWSEGQQETQYFGPGTRLLVL.